This TCR beta chain is drawn from a study of cytomegalovirus exposure and HLA in healthy donors. The PCR had 60 Vbeta and 13 Jbeta primers. TCRdb's copy holds only in-frame clones and misses some; the assay was immunoSEQ multiplex PCR. The top ten clones hold about 3.8% of a sample with 90,000 to 100,000 clones, 70% to 85% of them seen once. Despite likely unrecorded immune exposures, the donors were nominally healthy at the time of sampling. Trimming took 1 base from V and 0 from J, leaving 9 bases between them. The CDR3 is 15 amino acids. Germline V gene lookup returns CDR1 MNHEY and CDR2 SMNVEV (reference sequence).

This chain joins TRBV27 and TRBJ1-1; maybe TRBD1 (5 bases). This TCR was sampled from a man aged 50 to 59 in good health and CMV-seronegative. The sequencing input was PBMCs. The CDR3 DNA sequence: TGTGCCAGCAGTTTATATCCGGACATGAACACTGAAGCTTTCTTT. Its protein is CASSLYPDMNTEAFF.